These 5 T cell receptor beta chains were all obtained from the same sample, sequenced in a study of blood T cell repertoires in COVID-19. Repertoires were generated with immunoSEQ multiplex PCR, while TCRdb's copy carries only in-frame clones and drops some. The sample carries about 39,000 clones, approximately 85% recorded once. The specimen sequenced was peripheral blood. All receptors derive from an older man with acute or convalescent COVID-19.

This chain joins TRBV10-3 and TRBJ1-6; 7 bases match TRBD1. Germline V gene lookup returns CDR1 ENHRY and CDR2 SYGVKD. Trimming took 5 bases from V and 7 from J; bases not matched to a gene: 11. The CDR3 spans 16 residues. The CDR3 DNA reads TGTGCCATCAGTTCGGACAGGCCATTGTCGAATTCACCCCTCCACTTT. Protein: CAISSDRPLSNSPLHF.

The genes are TRBV4-1 and TRBJ1-5, with a tentative D call TRBD1 (5 bases). The germline V gene has CDR1 MGHRA and CDR2 YSYEKL. V lost 4 bases and J 11 bases, leaving 12 bases between the germline ends. The CDR3 totals 12 residues. CDR3 sequence: CASSPGGEAQHF. The CDR3 DNA is TGCGCCAGCAGCCCTGGAGGGGAAGCCCAGCATTTT.

The gene calls are TRBV6-2 or TRBV6-3 and TRBJ2-7; TRBD2 matches at 13 bases. Germline values: CDR1 MNHEY, CDR2 SVGEGT. Germline trimming cut 2 bases from V and 7 bases from J; bases unmatched to any gene: 8. CDR3 length: 16 amino acids. CDR3 DNA: TGTGCCAGCAGTTACCACCATCCGGGACTAGCGGGAGAGCAGTACTTC. This encodes CASSYHHPGLAGEQYF.

V is TRBV28 and J is TRBJ2-1; no firm D call. The CDR3 extends over 13 amino acids. Germline CDR1 is MDHEN and CDR2 is SYDVKM. The V end lost 7 bases, the J end lost 5 bases, and 12 bases lay between the germline ends. The CDR3 sequence is CASTITANNEQFF. The CDR3 DNA follows: TGTGCCAGCACCATCACAGCTAACAATGAGCAGTTCTTC.

The chain links TRBV7-2 to TRBJ2-1; D remains ambiguous. The V gene's germline CDR1 is SGHTA and CDR2 FQGNSA. V was cut by 3 bases and J by 8 bases, with 5 bases left in between. CDR3 length: 11 residues. For the CDR3, the DNA is TGTGCCAGCAGCTTGTTCTATGAGCAGTTCTTC. Translation gives CASSLFYEQFF.